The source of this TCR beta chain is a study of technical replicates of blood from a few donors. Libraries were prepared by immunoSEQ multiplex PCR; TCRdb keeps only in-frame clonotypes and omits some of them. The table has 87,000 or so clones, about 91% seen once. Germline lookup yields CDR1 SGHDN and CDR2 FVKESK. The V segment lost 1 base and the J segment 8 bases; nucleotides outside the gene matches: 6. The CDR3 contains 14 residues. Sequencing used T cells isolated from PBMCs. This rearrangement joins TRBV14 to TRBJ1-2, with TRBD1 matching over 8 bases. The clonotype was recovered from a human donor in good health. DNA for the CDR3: TGTGCCAGCAGCCAAGCGAACAGGGGGGAGGGCTACACCTTC. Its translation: CASSQANRGEGYTF.